Each of the 4 T cell receptor beta chains below was sequenced from the same sample in a study of blood T cell repertoires in COVID-19 (TCRdb year 2020). Library construction relied on the immunoSEQ multiplex PCR assay. Drawn from immuneACCESS, this table holds only the in-frame rearrangements with V and J called that TCRdb kept. Clones are partly lost; checked studies trace under half to an unresolved V gene and leave the rest unexplained. The sample table holds about 300,000 clones, of which around nine tenths were seen once. The leading ten clones occupy around 4.4% of the sample. The sample comprised peripheral blood. These receptors came from a man aged 40-49 years with acute or convalescent COVID-19.

The CDR3: CASSLMWTGKAGELFF. DNA for the CDR3: TGTGCCAGCAGCTTAATGTGGACAGGGAAGGCCGGGGAGCTGTTTTTT. The chain uses TRBV11-2 and TRBJ2-2; TRBD1 matches 8 bases. Trimming at V came to 2 bases and at J to 6 bases, leaving 8 bases not matched to a gene. The germline CDR1 and CDR2 sequences are SGHAT and FQNNGV. CDR3 length equals 16 residues.

The CDR3 sequence: CASSYSGTGYHTEAFF. CDR3 in DNA: TGTGCCAGCAGTTACTCGGGGACAGGGTACCACACTGAAGCTTTCTTT. The rearrangement uses TRBV6-5 and TRBJ1-1; the match to TRBD1 covers 9 bases. V was pared by 0 bases and J by 3 bases, with 5 bases of the junction left unmatched. The germline gives CDR1 MNHEY, CDR2 SVGAGI. CDR3 length: 16 residues.

This chain joins TRBV6-5 and TRBJ2-7, with D possibly matching TRBD2 (6 bases). Per the germline V gene, CDR1 is MNHEY and CDR2 is SVGAGI. V was pared by 11 bases and J by 0 bases, with 14 bases between. CDR3 length: 13 amino acids. This chain's CDR3 is CASRGEISYEQYF. In nucleotides, the CDR3 is TGTGCCTCCCGCGGGGAGATCTCCTACGAGCAGTACTTC.

The CDR3 DNA is TGTGCCAGCAGTTTGCCGGGATCCGCTAAGACCCAGTACTTC. Translated, it gives CASSLPGSAKTQYF. V is TRBV6-5 and J is TRBJ2-5; possible D gene TRBD2, 5 bases. The germline V and J ends were trimmed by 4 bases and 6 bases, with 15 bases remaining between them. The CDR3 sequence is 14 residues long. Germline CDR1 MNHEY, CDR2 SVGAGI.